These 17 T cell receptor beta chains originate from one sample sequenced in a study of shared clonotypes between healthy human individuals (dated by TCRdb to the early 2020s). CD8 naive samples were obtained by positive selection for CCR7 among CD45RO-negative cells, yielding a CD45RA+CCR7+ population from which TemRA cells were excluded. Library method: the immunoSEQ multiplex PCR assay. What TCRdb holds here is the immuneACCESS table cut down to in-frame rearrangements. Part of the clones is not present; checked against another copy, under half of the missing clones reflect an unresolved V gene, and the others are unexplained. The sample table shows roughly 2,000,000 clones, and just over 90% are seen once. Roughly 1.7% of the sample comes from the top ten. The sequenced material came from naive CD8+ T cells from PBMCs. The cell subset or site label of this sample denotes: CD45RA+CCR7+. Source of these receptors: a young man in good health. Some clones in this sample may be carry-over from other donors' samples.

A note on this clone: Other DNA sequences in this specimen translate into the identical CDR3. Written as DNA, the CDR3 is TGCGCCAGCAGCCCCCTCGGGGGAGGCACCGGGGAGCTGTTTTTT. Its translation is CASSPLGGGTGELFF. The V gene is TRBV4-1, the J gene TRBJ2-2; TRBD2 is a possible D gene (6 bases). V was trimmed by 4 bases and J by 4 bases, leaving 13 bases between them. Germline V gene sequence: CDR1 MGHRA, CDR2 YSYEKL. The CDR3 runs to 15 residues.

The chain combines TRBV5-5 with TRBJ2-7, with D tentatively TRBD1 (6 bases). V was clipped by 3 bases and J by 7 bases, with 20 bases between them. Germline V gene lookup returns CDR1 SGHKS and CDR2 YYEKEE (reference sequence). The CDR3 is made up of 15 amino acids. The CDR3 sequence: CASSSPTGTFGEQYF. The CDR3 nucleotides read TGTGCCAGCAGCTCGCCGACCGGGACATTCGGAGAGCAGTACTTC.

V gene TRBV2 combines with J gene TRBJ2-7; D is perhaps TRBD1 or TRBD2 (5 bases each). With 2 bases removed from V and 2 bases from J, the gap between germline ends came to 13 bases. Germline values: CDR1 SNHLY, CDR2 FYNNEI. The CDR3 is 15 residues long. The CDR3 nucleotides are TGTGCCAGCAGTGAACCGGGACGCTATCCCTACGAGCAGTACTTC. Protein product: CASSEPGRYPYEQYF.

The V gene is TRBV5-6, the J gene TRBJ2-3; the D gene is possibly TRBD2 (6 bases). V was shortened by 0 bases and J by 0 bases, with 14 bases between the two germline ends. The germline CDR1 and CDR2 sequences are SGHDT and YYEEEE. The CDR3 length is 17 residues. CDR3 region: CASSLDVVSGSTDTQYF. As DNA, the CDR3 is TGTGCCAGCAGCTTGGATGTAGTTAGCGGAAGCACAGATACGCAGTATTTT.

About this clone itself: Other nucleotide sequences in the sample specify the same CDR3. The rearrangement uses TRBV5-1 and TRBJ2-7; the D is unclear. V shed 0 bases and J shed 3 bases, with 7 bases lying between them. The CDR3 consists of 13 residues. Germline V gene data show CDR1 as SGHRS and CDR2 as YFSETQ. The chain's CDR3 is CASSLGLNYEQYF. The CDR3 coding sequence is TGCGCCAGCAGCTTGGGACTGAACTACGAGCAGTACTTC.

The chain is built from TRBV30 and TRBJ1-5; possible D gene TRBD1, 5 bases. The CDR3 contains 13 residues. Trimming took 3 bases from V and 5 from J, leaving 11 bases between them. Germline V gene lookup returns CDR1 GTSNPN and CDR2 SVGIG (reference sequence). The CDR3 here is CAWSWDRDQPQHF. The CDR3 DNA follows: TGTGCCTGGAGCTGGGACCGCGATCAGCCCCAGCATTTT.

The rearrangement uses TRBV27 and TRBJ1-3; no clear D gene. There are 15 residues in the CDR3. Germline V gene sequence: CDR1 MNHEY, CDR2 SMNVEV (reference sequence). The ends were cut back, 2 bases at V and 0 bases at J, with 8 bases in the middle. The CDR3 is CASSLTFYSGNTIYF. CDR3 bases: TGTGCCAGCAGTTTAACCTTTTACTCTGGAAACACCATATATTTT.

The chain couples TRBV14 to TRBJ2-4; D perhaps matches TRBD2 (5 bases). The CDR3 covers 13 residues. CDR1 and CDR2 from the germline V gene are SGHDN and FVKESK. The V and J ends lost 3 bases and 6 bases respectively, with 9 bases between them. The CDR3 DNA follows: TGTGCCAGCAGCCAGACTAAGAGAAACATTCAGTACTTC. Its translation: CASSQTKRNIQYF.

V and J are TRBV5-1 and TRBJ2-3; 8 bases map to TRBD1. There are 16 residues in the CDR3. The ends lost 0 bases at V and 4 bases at J; junction bases unmatched: 7. Per germline, CDR1 SGHRS and CDR2 YFSETQ. Written as DNA, the CDR3 is TGCGCCAGCAGCTTGGCTCCAGGACAGGGTTCAGATACGCAGTATTTT. The encoded protein is CASSLAPGQGSDTQYF.

A few counts support this clone. This chain links TRBV6-5 with TRBJ1-1; D call uncertain. This CDR3 comprises 13 residues. The V end lost 5 bases, the J end lost 0 bases, and 7 bases lay between the germline ends. Germline lookup yields CDR1 MNHEY and CDR2 SVGAGI. The CDR3 region has the DNA TGTGCCAGCAGTAATTTCTTGAACACTGAAGCTTTCTTT. Protein: CASSNFLNTEAFF.

This chain links TRBV7-8 with TRBJ2-7; D possibly corresponds to TRBD1 (5 bases). CDR3 length: 13 residues. From germline, CDR1 is SGHVS and CDR2 FQNEAQ. Trimming stripped 5 bases from V and 4 bases from J, with 12 bases between. The CDR3 here is CASSPRTSYEQYF. CDR3 DNA: TGTGCCAGCAGCCCCCGGACAAGTTACGAGCAGTACTTC.

This rearrangement joins TRBV5-1 to TRBJ1-1, with D tentatively TRBD1 (5 bases). The V gene's germline CDR1 is SGHRS and CDR2 YFSETQ. The CDR3 runs to 11 residues. The V and J ends lost 4 bases and 6 bases respectively, with 7 bases between them. CDR3 amino acids: CASSQGSEAFF. As DNA, the CDR3 is TGCGCCAGCAGCCAGGGTTCTGAAGCTTTCTTT.

Comments on this clone: Different DNA sequences within this sample yield the same CDR3. This chain joins TRBV11-2 and TRBJ2-7; no reliable D call. CDR3 length: 13 amino acids. Germline assignment: CDR1 SGHAT and CDR2 FQNNGV. Trimming took off 3 bases at V and 2 bases at J, with 8 bases between the two ends. CDR3 loop: CASSLSATYEQYF. The CDR3 nucleotides are TGTGCCAGCAGCTTGTCGGCGACCTACGAGCAGTACTTC.

The J gene is TRBJ2-7, the V gene TRBV28, with D unresolved. Germline V CDR1 and CDR2: MDHEN, SYDVKM. The CDR3 is made up of 14 amino acids. V shed 5 bases and J shed 0 bases, with 11 bases lying between them. The CDR3 DNA sequence: TGTGCCAGCAGTCCATGGGGAAGCTCCTACGAGCAGTACTTC. Its protein is CASSPWGSSYEQYF.

The chain has TRBV18 and TRBJ2-1; D is possibly TRBD1 (6 bases). The germline V gene encodes CDR1 KGHSH and CDR2 LQKENI. There are 18 residues in the CDR3. V was cut by 0 bases and J by 6 bases, with 21 bases left in between. The CDR3 spells CASSPPVIGGMQPNEQFF. In DNA form, the CDR3 reads TGTGCCAGCTCACCACCGGTGATAGGGGGTATGCAACCCAATGAGCAGTTCTTC.

This chain links TRBV28 with TRBJ1-5; tentatively, D is TRBD1 (5 bases). V was cut by 5 bases and J by 1 base, with 12 bases left in between. The CDR3 is 15 residues long. Germline values: CDR1 MDHEN, CDR2 SYDVKM. The CDR3 region is CASSQPRDSNQPQHF. The CDR3, as DNA: TGTGCCAGCAGTCAGCCCCGGGACAGCAATCAGCCCCAGCATTTT.

The chain has TRBV5-1 and TRBJ2-1; 9 nucleotides match TRBD2. Germline CDR1 SGHRS, CDR2 YFSETQ. V lost 3 bases, J lost 8 bases, and 3 bases stayed unmatched. The CDR3 totals 13 residues. CDR3 coding DNA: TGCGCCAGCAGCTCTAGCGGGATCGATGAGCAGTTCTTC. Its translation: CASSSSGIDEQFF. Together with reference TRBV5-1 and TRBJ2-1, the CDR3 gives the full variable domain: KAGVTQTPRYLIKTRGQQVTLSCSPISGHRSVSWYQQTPGQGLQFLFEYFSETQRNKGNFPGRFSGRQFSNSRSEMNVSTLELGDSALYLCASSSSGIDEQFFGPGTRLTVL.